The TCR beta chain described here comes from a study of spatial heterogeneity in lung cancer. TCRdb called the 5' RACE reads again in MiXCR, with one record for every CDR3 protein. Of 17,000 or so distinct CDR3 sequences listed, 6% to 7% are singletons. A note on this clonotype: What it recognizes is unknown.

Study observations and caveats: It was found that expanded intratumoral alpha and beta TCR counts tracked tumor mutation counts.

Trimming pared 6 bases from V and 5 bases from J, leaving 10 bases between. The CDR3 covers 12 residues. CDR1 and CDR2 (germline): SGHAT, FQNNGV. Specified time point: sample taken at primary tumor resection. Whole RNA from tumor, nontumor lung or frozen PBMC was sequenced unsorted. This TCR came from a male donor with early-stage non-small cell lung cancer. The sample here was lung tumor tissue, taken at surgery. The J gene is TRBJ2-5, the V gene TRBV11-2; D is unclear. CDR3 nucleotides: TGTGCCAGCAGTTCGGTCAGGGAGACCCAGTACTTC. Amino acid sequence: CASSSVRETQYF. Looking up the rest from reference TRBV11-2 and TRBJ2-5 gives the full variable domain: EAGVAQSPRYKIIEKRQSVAFWCNPISGHATLYWYQQILGQGPKLLIQFQNNGVVDDSQLPKDRFSAERLKGVDSTLKIQPAKLEDSAVYLCASSSVRETQYFGPGTRLLVL.